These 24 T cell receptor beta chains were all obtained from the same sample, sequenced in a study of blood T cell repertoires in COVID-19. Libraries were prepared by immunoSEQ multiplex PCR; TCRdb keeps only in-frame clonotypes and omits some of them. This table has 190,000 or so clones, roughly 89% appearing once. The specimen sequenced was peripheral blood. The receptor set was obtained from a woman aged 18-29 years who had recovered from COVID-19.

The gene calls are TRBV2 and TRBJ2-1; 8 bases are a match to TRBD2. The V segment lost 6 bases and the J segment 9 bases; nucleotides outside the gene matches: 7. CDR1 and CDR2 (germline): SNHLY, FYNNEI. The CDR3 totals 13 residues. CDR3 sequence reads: CASSAAGVTEQFF. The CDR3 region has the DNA TGTGCCAGCAGCGCAGCGGGAGTGACTGAGCAGTTCTTC.

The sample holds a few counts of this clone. The DNA of the CDR3 is TGCGCCAGCAGCCAAGATCGGACTAGCGGGGGGGCCGGGGATGAGCAGTTCTTC. This sequence encodes CASSQDRTSGGAGDEQFF. V and J are TRBV4-1 and TRBJ2-1; 15 positions agree with TRBD2. With V trimmed by 0 bases and J by 8 bases, 8 bases remained unmatched. In germline, CDR1 is MGHRA, CDR2 YSYEKL. CDR3 length: 18 residues.

The CDR3 DNA reads TGTGCCAGCACCGCGATAGCGGGAGGAATAGGTGAGCAGTTCTTC. It encodes CASTAIAGGIGEQFF. The chain uses TRBV6-5 and TRBJ2-1, with 10 positions matching TRBD2. The CDR3 runs to 15 residues. J gave up 9 bases and V 7 bases, and 12 bases lay outside the gene matches. The germline V gene encodes CDR1 MNHEY and CDR2 SVGAGI.

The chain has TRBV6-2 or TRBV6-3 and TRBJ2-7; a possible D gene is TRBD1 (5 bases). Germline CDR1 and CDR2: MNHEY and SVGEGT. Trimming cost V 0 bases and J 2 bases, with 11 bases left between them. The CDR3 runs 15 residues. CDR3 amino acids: CASSYSGRVAYEQYF. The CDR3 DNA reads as TGTGCCAGCAGTTACTCGGGCAGGGTAGCCTACGAGCAGTACTTC.

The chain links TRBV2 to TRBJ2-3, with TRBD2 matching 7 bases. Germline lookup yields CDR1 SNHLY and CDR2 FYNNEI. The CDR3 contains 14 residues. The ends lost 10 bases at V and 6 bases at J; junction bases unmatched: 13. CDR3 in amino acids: CAIPGLPQSDTQYF. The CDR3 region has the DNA TGTGCCATACCGGGACTACCTCAATCGGATACGCAGTATTTT. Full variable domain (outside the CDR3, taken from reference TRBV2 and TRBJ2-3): EPEVTQTPSHQVTQMGQEVILRCVPISNHLYFYWYRQILGQKVEFLVSFYNNEISEKSEIFDDQFSVERPDGSNFTLKIRSTKLEDSAMYFCAIPGLPQSDTQYFGPGTRLTVL.

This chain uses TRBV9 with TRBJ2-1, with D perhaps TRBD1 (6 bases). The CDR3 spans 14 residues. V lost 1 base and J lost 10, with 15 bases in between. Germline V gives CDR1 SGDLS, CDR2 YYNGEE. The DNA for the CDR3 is TGTGCCAGCAGCGTATCTCCAGGGGTAAAGGAGCAGTTCTTC. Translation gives CASSVSPGVKEQFF.

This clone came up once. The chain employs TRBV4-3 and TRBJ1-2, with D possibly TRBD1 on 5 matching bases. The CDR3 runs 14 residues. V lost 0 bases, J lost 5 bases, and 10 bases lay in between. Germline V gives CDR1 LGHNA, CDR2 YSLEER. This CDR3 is CASSQEGGGYGYTF. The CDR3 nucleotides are TGCGCCAGCAGCCAAGAAGGCGGGGGGTATGGCTACACCTTC.

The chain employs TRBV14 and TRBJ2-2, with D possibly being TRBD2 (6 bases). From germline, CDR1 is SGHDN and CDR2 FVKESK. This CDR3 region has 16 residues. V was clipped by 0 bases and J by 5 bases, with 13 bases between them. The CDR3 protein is CASSQDAEGRTGELFF. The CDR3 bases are TGTGCCAGCAGCCAAGACGCGGAAGGGAGGACCGGGGAGCTGTTTTTT.

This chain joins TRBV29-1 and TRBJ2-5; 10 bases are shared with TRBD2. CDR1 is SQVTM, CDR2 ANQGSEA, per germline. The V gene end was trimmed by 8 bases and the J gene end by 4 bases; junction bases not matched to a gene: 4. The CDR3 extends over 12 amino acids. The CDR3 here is CSFGTSAETQYF. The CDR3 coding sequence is TGCAGCTTTGGGACTAGCGCAGAGACCCAGTACTTC.

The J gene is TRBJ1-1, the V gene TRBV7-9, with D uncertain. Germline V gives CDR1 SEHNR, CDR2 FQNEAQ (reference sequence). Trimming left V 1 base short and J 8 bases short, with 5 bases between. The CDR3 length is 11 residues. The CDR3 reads CASSLVVEAFF. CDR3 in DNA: TGTGCCAGCAGCTTAGTAGTGGAAGCTTTCTTT.

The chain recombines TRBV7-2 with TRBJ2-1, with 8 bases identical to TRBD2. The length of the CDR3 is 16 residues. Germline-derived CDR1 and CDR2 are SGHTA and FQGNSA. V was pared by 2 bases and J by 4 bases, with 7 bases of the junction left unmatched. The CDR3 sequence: CASSLTGTRRYNEQFF. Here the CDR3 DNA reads TGTGCCAGCAGCTTAACGGGGACTAGGAGATACAATGAGCAGTTCTTC.

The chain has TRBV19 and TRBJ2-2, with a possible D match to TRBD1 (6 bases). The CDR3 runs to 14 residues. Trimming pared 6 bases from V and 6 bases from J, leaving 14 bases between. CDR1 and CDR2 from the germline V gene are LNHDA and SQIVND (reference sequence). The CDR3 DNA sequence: TGTGCCAGTAGGAACTACAGGGACCCCGGGGAGCTGTTTTTT. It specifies CASRNYRDPGELFF.

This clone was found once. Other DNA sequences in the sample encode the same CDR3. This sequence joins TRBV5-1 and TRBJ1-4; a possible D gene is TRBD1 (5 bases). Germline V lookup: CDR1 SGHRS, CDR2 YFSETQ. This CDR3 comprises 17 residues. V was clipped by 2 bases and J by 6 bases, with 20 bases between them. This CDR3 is CASSFIGGDPGDEKLFF. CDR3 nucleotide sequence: TGCGCCAGCAGCTTTATTGGAGGGGACCCGGGGGATGAAAAACTGTTTTTT.

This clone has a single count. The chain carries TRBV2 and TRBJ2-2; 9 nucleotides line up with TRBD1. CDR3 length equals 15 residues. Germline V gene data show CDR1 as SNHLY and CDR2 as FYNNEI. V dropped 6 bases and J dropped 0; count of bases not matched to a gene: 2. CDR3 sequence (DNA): TGTGCCAGCAGGAGACAGGGGGCGAACACCGGGGAGCTGTTTTTT. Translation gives CASRRQGANTGELFF.

CDR3 nucleotides: TGTGCCAGCAGGAGGGACAGCAAAAACACTGAAGCTTTCTTT. As protein: CASRRDSKNTEAFF. The J gene is TRBJ1-1, the V gene TRBV6-6; TRBD1 matches 7 bases. With V trimmed by 6 bases and J by 2 bases, 6 bases remained unmatched. The CDR3 spans 14 residues. The germline V gene has CDR1 MNHNY and CDR2 SVGAGI (reference sequence).

CDR3 DNA: TGTGCCAGCAGCTTAGGCGGGAGGGCCACAGATACGCAGTATTTT. It yields the protein CASSLGGRATDTQYF. V gene TRBV7-9 combines with J gene TRBJ2-3, with 9 bases identical to TRBD2. Looked up from germline, CDR1 is SEHNR and CDR2 is FQNEAQ (reference sequence). This CDR3 spans 15 amino acids. The V segment lost 1 base and the J segment 2 bases; nucleotides outside the gene matches: 1.

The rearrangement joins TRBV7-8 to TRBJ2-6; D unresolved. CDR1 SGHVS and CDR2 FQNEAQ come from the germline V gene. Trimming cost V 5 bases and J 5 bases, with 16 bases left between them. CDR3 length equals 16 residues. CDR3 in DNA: TGTGCCAGCAGCGCAGTCCTGGTTTTAAGGGCCAACGTCCTGACTTTC. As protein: CASSAVLVLRANVLTF.

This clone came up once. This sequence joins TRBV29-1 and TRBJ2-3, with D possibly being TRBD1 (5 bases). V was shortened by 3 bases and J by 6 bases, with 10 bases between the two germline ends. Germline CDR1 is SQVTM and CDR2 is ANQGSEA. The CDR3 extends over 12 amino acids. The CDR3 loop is CSVDDRSDTQYF. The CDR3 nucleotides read TGCAGCGTTGATGACAGATCCGATACGCAGTATTTT.

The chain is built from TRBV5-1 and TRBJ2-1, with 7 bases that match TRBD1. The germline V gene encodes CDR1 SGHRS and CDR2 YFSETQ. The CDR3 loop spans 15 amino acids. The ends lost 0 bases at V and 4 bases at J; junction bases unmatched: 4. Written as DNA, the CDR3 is TGCGCCAGCAGCTTGGGGGACAGCCCTTACAATGAGCAGTTCTTC. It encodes CASSLGDSPYNEQFF.

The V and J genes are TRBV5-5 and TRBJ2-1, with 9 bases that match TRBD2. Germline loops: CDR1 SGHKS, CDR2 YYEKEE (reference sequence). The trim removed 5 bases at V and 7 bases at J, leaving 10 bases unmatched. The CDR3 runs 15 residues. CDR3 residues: CASSFSGSFGNEQFF. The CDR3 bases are TGTGCCAGCAGTTTTAGCGGGAGTTTTGGGAATGAGCAGTTCTTC.

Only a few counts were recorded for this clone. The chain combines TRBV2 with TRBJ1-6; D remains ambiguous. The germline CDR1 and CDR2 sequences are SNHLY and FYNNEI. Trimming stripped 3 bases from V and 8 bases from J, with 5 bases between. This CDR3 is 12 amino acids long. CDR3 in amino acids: CASSDSYSPLHF. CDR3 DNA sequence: TGTGCCAGCAGTGACAGTTATTCACCCCTCCACTTT.

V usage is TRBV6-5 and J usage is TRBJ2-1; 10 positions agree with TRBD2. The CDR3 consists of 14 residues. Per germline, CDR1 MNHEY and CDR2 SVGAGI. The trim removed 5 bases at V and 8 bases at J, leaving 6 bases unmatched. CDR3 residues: CASSNSGRPHEQFF. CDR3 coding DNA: TGTGCCAGCAGTAATAGCGGGAGGCCCCATGAGCAGTTCTTC.

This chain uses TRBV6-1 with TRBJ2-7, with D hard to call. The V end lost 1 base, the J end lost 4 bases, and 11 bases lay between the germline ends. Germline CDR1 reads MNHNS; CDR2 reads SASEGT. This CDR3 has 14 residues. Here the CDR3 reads CASSEGPRDYEQYF. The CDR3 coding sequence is TGTGCCAGCAGTGAAGGTCCTAGAGATTACGAGCAGTACTTC.

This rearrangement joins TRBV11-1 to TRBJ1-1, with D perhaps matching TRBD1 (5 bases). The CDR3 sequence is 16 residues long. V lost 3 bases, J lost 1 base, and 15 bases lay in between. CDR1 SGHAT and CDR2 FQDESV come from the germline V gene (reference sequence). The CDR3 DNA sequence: TGTGCCAGCAGCTTTGGGCTGGGGCTAGGGAACACTGAAGCTTTCTTT. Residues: CASSFGLGLGNTEAFF.